The clone carrying this T cell receptor beta chain has ten or more counts. Its target is not known. CDR1 is LNHDA, CDR2 SQIVND, per germline (reference sequence). Trimming cost V 5 bases and J 4 bases, with 15 bases left between them. This CDR3 region has 14 residues. This sample is drawn from a study of T cell repertoires in cytomegalovirus infection. Study as a whole: Public TCR beta signatures provided an indication of both CMV infection and a matching HLA type.

Study results and limitations: Totalled public TCR beta family frequency picked out people who carried CMV plus the relevant HLA. It was HLA-C-restricted CMV-specific TCR beta clonotypes that dominated the response ex vivo.

TCRdb itself ran the reads through MiXCR, one entry per CDR3 protein. The repertoire has over 150,000 distinct CDR3 sequences, 13% to 15% of them found once; the top ten carry 25% to 30%. Input material: PBMCs. This clonotype was obtained from a human donor in good health (CMV status not recorded). Some clones in this sample may be carry-over from other donors' samples. The chain combines TRBV19 with TRBJ2-7; D remains ambiguous. As DNA, the CDR3 is TGTGCCAGTAGTGCCGCTACGTACGGGTACGAGCAGTACTTC. This translates into CASSAATYGYEQYF.